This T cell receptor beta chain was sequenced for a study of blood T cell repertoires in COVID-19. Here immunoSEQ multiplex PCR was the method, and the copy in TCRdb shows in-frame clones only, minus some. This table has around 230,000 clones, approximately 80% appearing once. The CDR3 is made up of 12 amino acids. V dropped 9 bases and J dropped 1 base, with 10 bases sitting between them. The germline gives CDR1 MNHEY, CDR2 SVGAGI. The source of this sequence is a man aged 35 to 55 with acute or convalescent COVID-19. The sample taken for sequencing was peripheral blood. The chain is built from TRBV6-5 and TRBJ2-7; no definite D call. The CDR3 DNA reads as TGTGCCAGTGGCTTGGTTTCCTACGAGCAGTACTTC. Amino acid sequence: CASGLVSYEQYF.